This entry lists 14 T cell receptor beta chains sequenced from one sample in a study of blood T cell repertoires in COVID-19. The repertoire was sequenced with immunoSEQ multiplex PCR; TCRdb's copy has only in-frame clones and lacks some. Counted here are some 320,000 clones, 85% occurring once; the ten biggest clones make up 7.2%. The sample comprised peripheral blood. These receptors originate from a human donor in a cohort sampled during active COVID-19.

V usage is TRBV14 and J usage is TRBJ1-6; 8 nucleotides line up with TRBD1. The CDR3 loop spans 13 amino acids. Germline CDR1 SGHDN, CDR2 FVKESK. After removal of 4 bases from V and 10 bases from J, the junction contained 3 bases not matched to a gene. The CDR3 is CASSRQGTSPLHF. The CDR3, as DNA: TGTGCCAGCAGCCGACAGGGGACGTCACCCCTCCACTTT.

This sequence joins TRBV10-3 and TRBJ2-3, with TRBD1 matching over 7 bases. J was trimmed by 4 bases and V by 3 bases; bases with no gene match: 7. Germline V lookup: CDR1 ENHRY, CDR2 SYGVKD. This CDR3 is built from 15 residues. CDR3 DNA: TGTGCCATCAGTGACCCGACAGGGCGACCAGATACGCAGTATTTT. Its translation is CAISDPTGRPDTQYF.

The chain is built from TRBV20-1 and TRBJ2-7; TRBD2 matches 8 bases. CDR1 is DFQATT, CDR2 SNEGSKA, per germline (reference sequence). The CDR3 runs to 16 residues. Trimming took 3 bases from V and 0 from J; bases not matched to a gene: 10. Here the CDR3 reads CSASSAGGLYSYEQYF. The CDR3 DNA reads as TGCAGTGCTAGTTCTGCGGGGGGCCTCTACTCCTACGAGCAGTACTTC.

The rearrangement joins TRBV19 to TRBJ2-4; 10 bases are a match to TRBD1. With V trimmed by 6 bases and J by 3 bases, 8 bases remained unmatched. The CDR3 has 16 residues. CDR1 is LNHDA and CDR2 is SQIVND in the germline V gene (reference sequence). DNA of the CDR3: TGTGCCAGTAGAACAGGGACAGGGGAAAGCAAAAACATTCAGTACTTC. Its translation: CASRTGTGESKNIQYF. The variable domain in full, with the rest retrieved from reference TRBV19 and TRBJ2-4, is DGGITQSPKYLFRKEGQNVTLSCEQNLNHDAMYWYRQDPGQGLRLIYYSQIVNDFQKGDIAEGYSVSREKKESFPLTVTSAQKNPTAFYLCASRTGTGESKNIQYFGAGTRLSVL.

This clone was counted a few times. The chain has TRBV7-9 and TRBJ1-1; perhaps TRBD1 as D (5 bases). In germline, CDR1 is SEHNR, CDR2 FQNEAQ (reference sequence). Trimming took 1 base from V and 6 from J, leaving 9 bases between them. CDR3 length equals 13 residues. CDR3 sequence (DNA): TGTGCCAGCAGCTTAGGCAGGGCTGCTGAAGCTTTCTTT. Translated: CASSLGRAAEAFF. Together with reference TRBV7-9 and TRBJ1-1, the CDR3 gives the full variable domain: DTGVSQNPRHKITKRGQNVTFRCDPISEHNRLYWYRQTLGQGPEFLTYFQNEAQLEKSRLLSDRFSAERPKGSFSTLEIQRTEQGDSAMYLCASSLGRAAEAFFGQGTRLTVV.

The chain joins TRBV10-3 to TRBJ2-1; 9 bases map to TRBD2. Germline lookup yields CDR1 ENHRY and CDR2 SYGVKD. V lost 1 base and J lost 4; bases outside the gene matches: 5. The CDR3 contains 16 residues. The CDR3, as DNA: TGTGCCATCAGTGAGTTTGCGGGGGGGCCGTACAATGAGCAGTTCTTC. Translated, it gives CAISEFAGGPYNEQFF.

The chain is built from TRBV7-3 and TRBJ2-2; the D gene is possibly TRBD1 (6 bases). Trimming removed 5 bases from V and 4 bases from J, with 11 bases in between. This CDR3 comprises 14 residues. Per the germline V gene, CDR1 is SGHTA and CDR2 is FQGTGA. The CDR3 bases are TGTGCCAGCAGCCCGGGACAAGCCACCGGGGAGCTGTTTTTT. It encodes CASSPGQATGELFF.

The rearrangement uses TRBV9 and TRBJ2-3; possibly TRBD1 for D (5 bases). The CDR3 is 16 amino acids. Trimming took off 5 bases at V and 2 bases at J, with 18 bases between the two ends. Germline loops: CDR1 SGDLS, CDR2 YYNGEE. The CDR3: CASSRTWGLLTDTQYF. The CDR3 coding sequence is TGTGCCAGCAGTCGTACATGGGGCCTACTCACAGATACGCAGTATTTT.

The chain recombines TRBV2 with TRBJ2-1, with 8 bases fitting TRBD1. Germline V gene lookup returns CDR1 SNHLY and CDR2 FYNNEI. The CDR3 spans 15 residues. V lost 6 bases and J lost 3; bases outside the gene matches: 7. The CDR3 region has the DNA TGTGCCAGCAGCGTCGACAGGGGAAACTACAATGAGCAGTTCTTC. It yields the protein CASSVDRGNYNEQFF.

This chain joins TRBV7-8 and TRBJ1-4; no definite D call. CDR1 is SGHVS, CDR2 FQNEAQ, per germline. This CDR3 spans 13 amino acids. V was clipped by 1 base and J by 6 bases, with 6 bases between them. CDR3 amino acids: CASSLVQDEKLFF. CDR3 DNA sequence: TGTGCCAGCAGCTTAGTCCAGGATGAAAAACTGTTTTTT.

The rearrangement links TRBV5-1 to TRBJ2-1, with 7 bases matching TRBD2. Germline CDR1 is SGHRS and CDR2 is YFSETQ. The CDR3 is made up of 14 amino acids. Trimming at V came to 1 base and at J to 8 bases, leaving 6 bases not matched to a gene. The CDR3 DNA sequence: TGCGCCAGCAGCTTGCCTAGCGGCTTTGATGAGCAGTTCTTC. The encoded protein is CASSLPSGFDEQFF.

The chain combines TRBV21-1 with TRBJ1-3; the table's D call, TRBD1, was not checked against the DNA. TRBV21-1 is deemed a pseudogene. The CDR3 is 16 amino acids. CDR3 loop: CASSIPGNSSGNTIYF. The CDR3 DNA reads TGTGCCAGCAGCATCCCAGGGAACAGCTCTGGAAACACCATATATTTT.

V usage is TRBV29-1 and J usage is TRBJ2-3, with 9 bases matching TRBD2. The J segment lost 4 bases and the V segment lost 6 bases, leaving 2 bases of the junction unmatched. The CDR3 consists of 12 residues. Germline V gene sequence: CDR1 SQVTM, CDR2 ANQGSEA. The CDR3 DNA sequence: TGCAGCGTGCGGGGGGGAGCAGATACGCAGTATTTT. It codes for CSVRGGADTQYF.

V is TRBV4-1 and J is TRBJ2-3; possibly TRBD1 for D (6 bases). CDR3 length equals 15 residues. V was shortened by 3 bases and J by 2 bases, with 12 bases between the two germline ends. Germline loops: CDR1 MGHRA, CDR2 YSYEKL. The CDR3 nucleotides read TGCGCCAGCAGCCAGAGCCAGGGGATCACAGATACGCAGTATTTT. It yields the protein CASSQSQGITDTQYF.